Detailed here is one TCR beta chain. The entry originates in a study of graft-versus-host responses after intestinal transplantation. This table comes from immunoSEQ multiplex PCR, and its TCRdb copy is limited to in-frame clones, with some not included. The sample has approximately 1,600 clones, roughly 91% seen once. V gave up 0 bases and J gave up 3 bases, with 10 bases separating them. CDR3 size: 15 residues. Germline V CDR1 and CDR2: SGHTA, FQGNSA. The V call is TRBV7-2, the J call TRBJ2-3; no definite D call. The clonotype originates from a human patient who received an intestinal transplant, so some T cells may come from the graft donor. Sequenced here: PBMCs, sampled 16 days after intestinal transplant. The CDR3 is CASSLAYLGTDTQYF. The CDR3 DNA is TGTGCCAGCAGCTTAGCTTACCTAGGGACAGATACGCAGTATTTT.